These 28 T cell receptor beta chains originate from one sample sequenced in a study of CD8+ T cells in alopecia areata. Extracted RNA was reverse transcribed, and the resulting cDNA served as sequencing template. Sequencing used immunoSEQ multiplex PCR; TCRdb keeps in-frame clones, though not all of them. The sample has hundreds of thousands of clones; over 60% are singletons. As to treatment: oral pan-JAK inhibitor, 5-10 mg twice daily. The input for sequencing was CD4+ T cells sorted from blood, taken at week 44, from a patient treated with tofacitinib. These receptors were taken from a human donor with alopecia areata.

The chain has TRBV30 and TRBJ2-2, with D possibly matching TRBD2 (6 bases). Deletions cut 2 bases from V and 3 bases from J, with 16 bases between. The CDR3 is made up of 16 amino acids. The germline V gene has CDR1 GTSNPN and CDR2 SVGIG (reference sequence). CDR3 sequence reads: CAWSTLRGRDTGELFF. The CDR3 nucleotides read TGTGCCTGGAGTACTCTGCGGGGCAGGGACACCGGGGAGCTGTTTTTT.

V usage is TRBV4-3 and J usage is TRBJ2-3, with TRBD2 identical over 10 bases. Trimming removed 0 bases from V and 2 bases from J; junction bases left unmatched: 11. The CDR3 totals 19 residues. CDR1 LGHNA and CDR2 YSLEER come from the germline V gene. The CDR3, as DNA: TGCGCCAGCAGCCAAGATCCCCCGGCTAGCGGGGGTGCCACAGATACGCAGTATTTT. Translating it yields CASSQDPPASGGATDTQYF.

V and J are TRBV6-4 and TRBJ1-1, with D hard to call. The CDR3 is 14 residues long. Trimming shortened V by 3 bases and J by 4 bases, and 12 bases separated the two germline ends. Per the germline V gene, CDR1 is MRHNA and CDR2 is SNTAGT. The CDR3 region is CASSESVFGTEAFF. CDR3 nucleotide sequence: TGTGCCAGCAGTGAGTCGGTTTTTGGCACTGAAGCTTTCTTT.

In the case of this clone: At the DNA level, this CDR3 is encoded by other sequences in the same sample as well. The chain joins TRBV5-1 to TRBJ1-1; possibly TRBD1 for D (5 bases). Trimming removed 4 bases from V and 1 base from J, with 8 bases in between. The CDR3 consists of 13 residues. CDR1 and CDR2 from the germline V gene are SGHRS and YFSETQ. The CDR3 region is CASSGAENTEAFF. In DNA, the CDR3 is TGCGCCAGCAGCGGGGCCGAGAACACTGAAGCTTTCTTT.

The chain is built from TRBV14 and TRBJ1-6, with 9 nucleotides matching TRBD1. With V trimmed by 4 bases and J by 9 bases, 4 bases remained unmatched. The V gene's germline CDR1 is SGHDN and CDR2 FVKESK. The CDR3 spans 14 residues. CDR3 protein: CASSREDRGSPLHF. The CDR3 nucleotides read TGTGCCAGCAGCCGAGAGGACAGGGGTTCACCCCTCCACTTT.

The table lists this clone with a few counts. This sequence joins TRBV29-1 and TRBJ1-2, with TRBD1 matching 8 bases. Germline CDR1 reads SQVTM; CDR2 reads ANQGSEA. Trimming took 7 bases from V and 4 from J; bases not matched to a gene: 11. This CDR3 region has 14 residues. In DNA form, the CDR3 reads TGCAGCGCCCTTAAGGCCGGGACAGGCTATGGCTACACCTTC. Protein: CSALKAGTGYGYTF.

The rearrangement joins TRBV7-2 to TRBJ1-2, with D hard to call. V lost 5 bases, J lost 6 bases, and 16 bases lay in between. Germline values: CDR1 SGHTA, CDR2 FQGNSA. The CDR3 extends over 14 amino acids. CDR3 protein: CASSRVERWNGYTF. CDR3 sequence (DNA): TGTGCCAGCAGCCGGGTAGAGAGGTGGAATGGCTACACCTTC.

V and J are TRBV27 and TRBJ1-1; no clear D gene. The V gene's germline CDR1 is MNHEY and CDR2 SMNVEV (reference sequence). Trimming took off 5 bases at V and 5 bases at J, with 12 bases between the two ends. This CDR3 has 13 residues. The CDR3 region has the DNA TGTGCCAGCAGTCCCTCCCGCGGGACTGAAGCTTTCTTT. Its protein is CASSPSRGTEAFF.

This chain's CDR3 is CASSDGGVLETQYF. CDR3 coding DNA: TGTGCCAGCAGCGACGGGGGGGTGTTAGAGACCCAGTACTTC. V usage is TRBV9 and J usage is TRBJ2-5; 8 bases are a match to TRBD2. J was trimmed by 4 bases and V by 3 bases; bases with no gene match: 5. The CDR3 contains 14 residues. Per germline, CDR1 SGDLS and CDR2 YYNGEE.

This chain connects TRBV30 to TRBJ2-7; 7 bases agree with TRBD1. The germline V gene encodes CDR1 GTSNPN and CDR2 SVGIG (reference sequence). This CDR3 has 13 residues. V lost 3 bases and J lost 3; bases outside the gene matches: 5. The CDR3 coding sequence is TGTGCCTGGAGCCACACAGGGGTCTACGAGCAGTACTTC. Translating it yields CAWSHTGVYEQYF.

This chain joins TRBV30 and TRBJ2-3; TRBD2 might be the D (6 bases). V gave up 2 bases and J gave up 4 bases, with 10 bases separating them. This CDR3 contains 13 residues. Germline assignment: CDR1 GTSNPN and CDR2 SVGIG (reference sequence). CDR3 sequence (DNA): TGTGCCTGGAGTCTAGCGAACTCAGATACGCAGTATTTT. Its translation: CAWSLANSDTQYF.

The genes are TRBV4-2 and TRBJ2-7; D might be TRBD2 (6 bases). From germline, CDR1 is LGHNA and CDR2 YNFKEQ. This CDR3 is built from 13 residues. V lost 1 base and J lost 7, with 11 bases in between. The DNA of the CDR3 is TGTGCCAGCAGCCAAGTAGGAGGGAGTGAGCAGTACTTC. It yields the protein CASSQVGGSEQYF.

The chain carries TRBV20-1 and TRBJ2-7, with D uncertain. Germline CDR1 reads DFQATT; CDR2 reads SNEGSKA (reference sequence). The length of the CDR3 is 11 residues. Trimming pared 3 bases from V and 7 bases from J, leaving 10 bases between. The CDR3, as DNA: TGCAGTGCTAGGGCCTTACCGGAGCAGTACTTC. Amino acids: CSARALPEQYF.

This chain links TRBV6-5 with TRBJ2-5; D gene uncertain. The CDR3 has 11 residues. Germline CDR1 and CDR2: MNHEY and SVGAGI. Trimming removed 6 bases at V and 2 bases at J, with 4 bases between. CDR3 residues: CASREQETQYF. The CDR3 coding sequence is TGTGCCAGCAGGGAACAAGAGACCCAGTACTTC.

This chain connects TRBV6-1 to TRBJ2-7, with unresolved D. This CDR3 comprises 16 residues. V lost 1 base, J lost 0 bases, and 13 bases lay in between. Germline V CDR1 and CDR2: MNHNS, SASEGT. The CDR3 region is CASSEGLSFHSYEQYF. The CDR3 coding sequence is TGTGCCAGCAGTGAAGGACTGAGTTTTCACTCCTACGAGCAGTACTTC.

The chain links TRBV9 to TRBJ2-2, with D perhaps matching TRBD1 (6 bases). Trimming removed 0 bases from V and 2 bases from J, with 11 bases in between. This CDR3 has 16 amino acids. Germline CDR1 is SGDLS and CDR2 is YYNGEE. CDR3 nucleotides: TGTGCCAGCAGCGTAGCACCCGGGACAAACACCGGGGAGCTGTTTTTT. This sequence encodes CASSVAPGTNTGELFF.

This chain uses TRBV27 with TRBJ2-1; maybe TRBD2 (6 bases). CDR1 and CDR2 (germline): MNHEY, SMNVEV (reference sequence). This CDR3 region has 16 residues. Deletions cut 8 bases from V and 1 base from J, with 18 bases between. The CDR3 loop is CASSQAAGSSYNEQFF. The CDR3 DNA follows: TGTGCCAGCTCACAAGCCGCCGGGAGTTCCTACAATGAGCAGTTCTTC.

The chain carries TRBV5-6 and TRBJ2-6; D call uncertain. Per germline, CDR1 SGHDT and CDR2 YYEEEE. The V end lost 9 bases, the J end lost 9 bases, and 16 bases lay between the germline ends. The CDR3 is 13 residues long. The chain's CDR3 is CATSGVFSNVLTF. CDR3 bases: TGTGCCACCTCTGGGGTTTTTAGCAACGTCCTGACTTTC.

This chain links TRBV6-5 with TRBJ2-1; D might be TRBD1 or TRBD2, each matching 5 bases. The CDR3 is made up of 11 amino acids. The germline V and J ends were trimmed by 6 bases and 8 bases, with 8 bases remaining between them. Germline loops: CDR1 MNHEY, CDR2 SVGAGI. CDR3 DNA sequence: TGTGCCAGCAGAAGGGACGATGAGCAGTTCTTC. Translating it yields CASRRDDEQFF.

The genes are TRBV6-5 and TRBJ2-7, with D possibly TRBD1 on 5 matching bases. There are 16 residues in the CDR3. Germline V gives CDR1 MNHEY, CDR2 SVGAGI. The V end lost 0 bases, the J end lost 5 bases, and 17 bases lay between the germline ends. CDR3 nucleotides: TGTGCCAGCAGTTACTCGGGCTGGCAGGGTGGCCACGAGCAGTACTTC. Translating it yields CASSYSGWQGGHEQYF.

This chain links TRBV19 with TRBJ2-2, with D perhaps matching TRBD1 or TRBD2 (5 bases each). Germline V gene data show CDR1 as LNHDA and CDR2 as SQIVND (reference sequence). Trimming removed 1 base at V and 6 bases at J, with 9 bases between. CDR3 size: 14 residues. In DNA form, the CDR3 reads TGTGCCAGTAGTATAGCAGGGAGCGCCGGGGAGCTGTTTTTT. It specifies CASSIAGSAGELFF.

The chain links TRBV7-7 to TRBJ2-5; TRBD2 is a possible D gene (5 bases). CDR3 length: 14 amino acids. Looked up from germline, CDR1 is SSHAT and CDR2 is FNYEAQ (reference sequence). Trimming removed 1 base from V and 4 bases from J, with 10 bases in between. The CDR3 sequence: CASSLGPGGETQYF. The CDR3, as DNA: TGTGCCAGCAGCTTAGGGCCCGGAGGAGAGACCCAGTACTTC.

The V call is TRBV7-2, the J call TRBJ2-4, with D unresolved. The germline V gene has CDR1 SGHTA and CDR2 FQGNSA. Trimming stripped 5 bases from V and 0 bases from J, with 11 bases between. The CDR3 length is 15 residues. The CDR3 nucleotides read TGTGCCAGCAGCCATTCGACGGTAGCCAAAAACATTCAGTACTTC. This sequence encodes CASSHSTVAKNIQYF.

This clone has a handful of counts. This chain joins TRBV29-1 and TRBJ1-1, with D possibly being TRBD1 (6 bases). This CDR3 has 14 residues. Germline CDR1 SQVTM, CDR2 ANQGSEA. V was cut by 4 bases and J by 1 base, with 13 bases left in between. CDR3 in DNA: TGCAGCGTTGGGGGGCAGTTGGGGAACACTGAAGCTTTCTTT. It encodes CSVGGQLGNTEAFF.

V is TRBV30 and J is TRBJ2-7, with 8 nucleotides matching TRBD2. The V and J ends lost 0 bases and 4 bases, in that order; junction bases with no gene match: 11. CDR3 length: 16 amino acids. The germline V gene has CDR1 GTSNPN and CDR2 SVGIG (reference sequence). This chain's CDR3 is CAWSVLPRGGRYEQYF. The DNA of the CDR3 is TGTGCCTGGAGTGTCTTGCCCCGGGGGGGCCGTTACGAGCAGTACTTC.

This clone was seen a few times. The chain recombines TRBV14 with TRBJ1-1, with unresolved D. The CDR3 runs to 15 residues. Deletions cut 2 bases from V and 8 bases from J, with 18 bases between. Germline values: CDR1 SGHDN, CDR2 FVKESK. The DNA for the CDR3 is TGTGCCAGCAGCCAAATGCGGGTCCCAACTTCCGAAGCTTTCTTT. Residues: CASSQMRVPTSEAFF.

The chain couples TRBV29-1 to TRBJ2-5; D tentatively fits TRBD1 or TRBD2 (5 bases each). Between the trimmed V and J ends, which lost 7 bases and 4 bases, there was a span of 13 bases. The germline gives CDR1 SQVTM, CDR2 ANQGSEA. There are 12 residues in the CDR3. The CDR3 DNA reads as TGCAGCGCCCTTTCGGGGACAGAGACCCAGTACTTC. Translating it yields CSALSGTETQYF.

J is TRBJ1-6 and V is TRBV6-1; no clear D. V dropped 4 bases and J dropped 4 bases, with 11 bases sitting between them. CDR3 size: 15 residues. Looked up from germline, CDR1 is MNHNS and CDR2 is SASEGT. The CDR3, as DNA: TGTGCCAGCAGTGGAAAATCAGGTTATAATTCACCCCTCCACTTT. Encoded protein: CASSGKSGYNSPLHF.